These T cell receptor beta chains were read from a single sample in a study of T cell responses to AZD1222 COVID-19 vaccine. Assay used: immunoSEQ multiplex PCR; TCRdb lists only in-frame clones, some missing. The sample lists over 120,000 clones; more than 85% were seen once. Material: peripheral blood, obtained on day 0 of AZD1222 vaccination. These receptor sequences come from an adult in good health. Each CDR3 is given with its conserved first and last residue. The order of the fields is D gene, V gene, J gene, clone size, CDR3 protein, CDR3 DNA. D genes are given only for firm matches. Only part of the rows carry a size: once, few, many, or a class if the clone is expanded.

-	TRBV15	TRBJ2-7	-	CATSRGAGSSYEQYF	TGTGCCACCAGCAGAGGTGCGGGGAGCTCCTACGAGCAGTACTTC
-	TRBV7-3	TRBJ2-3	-	CASSRNRLDTQYF	TGTGCCAGCAGCCGTAACCGACTTGATACGCAGTATTTT
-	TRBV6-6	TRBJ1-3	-	CASGPGNTIYF	TGTGCCAGCGGGCCTGGAAACACCATATATTTT
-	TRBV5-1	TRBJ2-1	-	CASSFGTHNEQFF	TGCGCCAGCAGCTTCGGGACACACAATGAGCAGTTCTTC
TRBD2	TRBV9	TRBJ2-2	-	CASSGTSARTNTGELFF	TGTGCCAGCAGCGGGACTAGCGCCCGGACGAACACCGGGGAGCTGTTTTTT
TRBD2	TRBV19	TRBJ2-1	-	CASSSLLAGGLNEQFF	TGTGCCAGTAGTAGTCTACTAGCGGGAGGGCTCAATGAGCAGTTCTTC
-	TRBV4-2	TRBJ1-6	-	CASSQEDGGSPLHF	TGTGCCAGCAGCCAAGAAGACGGGGGTTCACCCCTCCACTTT
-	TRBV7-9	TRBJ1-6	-	CASSPASKSGSPLHF	TGTGCCAGCAGCCCGGCCTCAAAATCAGGTTCACCCCTCCACTTT
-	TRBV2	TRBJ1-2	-	CASSEERDYGYTF	TGTGCCAGCAGCGAAGAGCGAGACTATGGCTACACCTTC
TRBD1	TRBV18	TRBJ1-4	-	CASSPGQGSEKLFF	TGTGCCAGCTCACCTGGACAGGGGAGTGAAAAACTGTTTTTT
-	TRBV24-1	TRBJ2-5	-	CATQSQYQETQYF	TGTGCCACCCAATCCCAGTACCAAGAGACCCAGTACTTC
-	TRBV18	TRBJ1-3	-	CASSPTRGNSGNTIYF	TGTGCCAGCTCACCGACAAGGGGGAACTCTGGAAACACCATATATTTT
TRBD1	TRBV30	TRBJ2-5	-	CAWSVQGETQYF	TGTGCCTGGAGTGTACAGGGGGAGACCCAGTACTTC
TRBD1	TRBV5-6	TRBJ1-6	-	CASSLLQGAASPLHF	TGTGCCAGCAGCTTGTTGCAGGGGGCAGCTTCACCCCTCCACTTT
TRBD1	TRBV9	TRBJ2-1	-	CASSVGQGMREQFF	TGTGCCAGCAGCGTCGGACAGGGGATGCGTGAGCAGTTCTTC
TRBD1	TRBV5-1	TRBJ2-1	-	CASSLGQGPPYNEQFF	TGCGCCAGCAGCTTAGGACAGGGACCCCCCTACAATGAGCAGTTCTTC
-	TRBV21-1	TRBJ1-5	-	CASRKGPGFRAQHF	TGTGCCAGCCGCAAGGGCCCGGGGTTTAGGGCCCAGCATTTT
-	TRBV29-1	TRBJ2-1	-	CSVEGRVARDEQFF	TGCAGCGTTGAAGGTCGAGTAGCGCGTGATGAGCAGTTCTTC
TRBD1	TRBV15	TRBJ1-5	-	CATSRAVTGLGQPQHF	TGTGCCACCAGCAGAGCAGTGACAGGGTTAGGTCAGCCCCAGCATTTT
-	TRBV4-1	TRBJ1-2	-	CASSQDGSIYGYTF	TGCGCCAGCAGCCAAGATGGCAGTATCTATGGCTACACCTTC
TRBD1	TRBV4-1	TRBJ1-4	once	CASSQESLGTGEFTNEKLFF	TGCGCCAGCAGCCAAGAATCCCTCGGGACAGGGGAGTTCACTAATGAAAAATTGTTTTTT
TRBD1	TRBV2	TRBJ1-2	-	CASRENTGDYGYTF	TGTGCCAGCAGAGAAAATACAGGGGACTATGGCTACACCTTC
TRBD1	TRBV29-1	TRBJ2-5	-	CSVETDRDVETQYF	TGCAGCGTTGAAACAGACAGGGATGTGGAGACCCAGTACTTC
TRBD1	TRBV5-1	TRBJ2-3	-	CASSHGNRDRGFTDTQYF	TGCGCCAGCAGCCACGGGAACCGGGACAGGGGTTTCACAGATACGCAGTATTTT
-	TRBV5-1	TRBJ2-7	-	CASSPTTNYEQYF	TGCGCCAGCAGCCCGACAACTAACTACGAGCAGTACTTC
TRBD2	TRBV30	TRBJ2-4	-	CAWSLAGALRNIQYF	TGTGCCTGGAGCCTAGCGGGAGCACTTAGAAACATTCAGTACTTC
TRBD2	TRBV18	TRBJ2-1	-	CASSPGLAHNEQFF	TGTGCCAGCTCACCAGGACTAGCGCATAATGAGCAGTTCTTC
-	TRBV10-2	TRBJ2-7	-	CASSAGRYEQYF	TGCGCCAGCAGTGCTGGACGCTACGAGCAGTACTTC
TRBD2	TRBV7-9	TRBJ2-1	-	CASSSGRVSDEQFF	TGTGCCAGCAGCTCGGGGAGGGTTTCAGATGAGCAGTTCTTC
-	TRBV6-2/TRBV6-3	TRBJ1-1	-	CASSKGQMNTEAFF	TGTGCCAGCAGTAAAGGACAGATGAACACTGAAGCTTTCTTT
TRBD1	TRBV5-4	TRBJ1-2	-	CASSLASSIGTGGRGYTF	TGTGCCAGCAGCTTGGCCTCTTCAATTGGGACAGGGGGCCGAGGCTACACCTTC
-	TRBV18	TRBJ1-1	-	CASSPDRGRSTEAFF	TGTGCCAGCTCTCCAGACAGAGGGCGTAGCACTGAAGCTTTCTTT
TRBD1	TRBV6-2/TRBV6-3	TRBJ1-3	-	CASSPRQGEAGNTIYF	TGTGCCAGCAGCCCTCGACAGGGAGAGGCTGGAAACACCATATATTTT
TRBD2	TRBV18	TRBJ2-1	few	CASSPPRGAGDEDEQFF	TGTGCCAGCTCACCCCCCCGGGGAGCGGGAGACGAGGATGAGCAGTTCTTC
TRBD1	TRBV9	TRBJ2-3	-	CASSSPPGTGIFTDTQYF	TGTGCCAGCAGCTCCCCCCCCGGGACAGGGATATTCACAGATACGCAGTATTTT
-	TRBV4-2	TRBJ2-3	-	CASSQGRGMVVSDTQYF	TGTGCCAGCAGCCAAGGACGGGGGATGGTAGTTTCAGATACGCAGTATTTT
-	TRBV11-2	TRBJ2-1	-	CASSLNAGGNEQFF	TGTGCCAGCAGCTTAAACGCAGGGGGGAATGAGCAGTTCTTC
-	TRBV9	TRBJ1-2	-	CASSVLESSGYTF	TGTGCCAGCAGCGTTCTGGAGTCCTCTGGCTACACCTTC
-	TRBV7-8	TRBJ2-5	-	CASSLPGTKETQYF	TGTGCCAGCAGCTTACCCGGGACAAAAGAGACCCAGTACTTC
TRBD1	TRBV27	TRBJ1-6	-	CASSPDRAIEGSPLHF	TGTGCCAGCAGTCCGGACAGGGCGATAGAAGGGTCACCCCTCCACTTT
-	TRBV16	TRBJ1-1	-	CASSQSGGVFAAFF	TGTGCCAGCAGCCAATCGGGGGGGGTATTCGCGGCTTTCTTT
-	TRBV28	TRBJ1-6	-	CASSLFRNSPLHF	TGTGCCAGCAGTTTATTCCGAAATTCACCCCTCCACTTT
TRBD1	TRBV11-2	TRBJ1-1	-	CASSSRTGGAYTEAFF	TGTGCCAGCAGCTCCAGGACAGGGGGCGCGTACACTGAAGCTTTCTTT
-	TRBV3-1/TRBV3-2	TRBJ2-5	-	CASSQWEAETQYF	TGTGCCAGCAGCCAGTGGGAGGCTGAGACCCAGTACTTC
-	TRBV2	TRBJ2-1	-	CAREGQGDFSSEQFF	TGTGCCCGCGAGGGGCAGGGGGACTTTAGCAGTGAGCAGTTCTTC